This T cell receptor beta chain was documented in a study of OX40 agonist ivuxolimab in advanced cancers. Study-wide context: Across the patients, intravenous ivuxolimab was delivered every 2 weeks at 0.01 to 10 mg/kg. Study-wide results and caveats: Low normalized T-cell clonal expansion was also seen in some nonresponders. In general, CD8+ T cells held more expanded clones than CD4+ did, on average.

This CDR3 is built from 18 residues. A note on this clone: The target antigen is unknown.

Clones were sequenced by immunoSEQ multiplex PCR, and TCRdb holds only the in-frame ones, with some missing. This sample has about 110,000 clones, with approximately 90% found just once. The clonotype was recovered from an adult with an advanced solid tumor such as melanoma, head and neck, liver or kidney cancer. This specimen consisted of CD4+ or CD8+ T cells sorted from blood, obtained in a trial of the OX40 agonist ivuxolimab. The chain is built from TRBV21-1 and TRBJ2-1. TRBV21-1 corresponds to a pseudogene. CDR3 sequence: CASCQTVKGGRNYNEQFF. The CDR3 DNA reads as TGTGCCAGCTGCCAAACCGTGAAAGGGGGGAGGAACTACAATGAGCAGTTCTTC.